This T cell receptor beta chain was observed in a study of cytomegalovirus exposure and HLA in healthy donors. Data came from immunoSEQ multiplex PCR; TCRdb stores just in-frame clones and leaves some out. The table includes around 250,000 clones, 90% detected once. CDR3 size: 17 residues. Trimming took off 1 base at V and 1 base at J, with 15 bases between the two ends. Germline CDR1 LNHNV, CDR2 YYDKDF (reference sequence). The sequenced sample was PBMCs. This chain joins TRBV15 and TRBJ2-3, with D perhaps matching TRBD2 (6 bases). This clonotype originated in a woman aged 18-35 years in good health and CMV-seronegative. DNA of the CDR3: TGTGCCACCAGCAGAGTTCTCCAAACGGGAGGCACAGATACGCAGTATTTT. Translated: CATSRVLQTGGTDTQYF.